Listed below are T cell receptor beta chains from one sample, sequenced in a study of T cells in Graves' hyperthyroidism and ophthalmopathy. TCRdb processed the multiplex PCR reads anew with MiXCR; each CDR3 protein has one entry. The data show nearly 600,000 distinct CDR3 sequences, about 15% seen once. The source material was blood. These TCRs come from a woman aged 25 to 39 with Graves' hyperthyroidism that later progressed to Graves' ophthalmopathy. CDR3s include the opening cysteine and the closing phenylalanine or tryptophan. D genes are given only for firm matches. Rows give clone size only sometimes, using once, few, many, or a class for an expanded clone.

>TRBV7-8|TRBJ2-3|NA|TRBD2
TGTGCCAGCAGCTGGGAGGGGAGGGCCTCCACAGATACGCAGTATTTT
CASSWEGRASTDTQYF
>TRBV6-5|TRBJ1-2|NA|TRBD1
TGTGCCAGCAGTTACGGGACAGGGGGGGGCTACTATGGCTACACCTTC
CASSYGTGGGYYGYTF
>TRBV12-3/TRBV12-4|TRBJ1-5|many|NA
TGTGCCAGCAGACAACAAAGCAATCAGCCCCAGCATTTT
CASRQQSNQPQHF
>TRBV9|TRBJ2-7|NA|TRBD2
TGTGCCAGCAGCGTTGGAGCGGGAGTCTACGAGCAGTACTTC
CASSVGAGVYEQYF
>TRBV20-1|TRBJ2-5|many|NA
TGCAGTGCTCCAGACTCCCGAGGCGAGACCCAGTACTTC
CSAPDSRGETQYF
>TRBV28|TRBJ2-1|NA|NA
TGTGCCAGCAGAATCGGAACCTACAATGAGCAGTTCTTC
CASRIGTYNEQFF
>TRBV6-1|TRBJ1-2|many|TRBD1
TGTGCCAGCAGTTTCACTGACAGGGACGGCTACACCTTC
CASSFTDRDGYTF
>TRBV12-3/TRBV12-4|TRBJ1-5|many|TRBD1
TGTGCCAGCAGCGTGACAGGGACCCATCAGCCCCAGCATTTT
CASSVTGTHQPQHF
>TRBV19|TRBJ1-6|many|NA
TGTGCCAGTAGTATTGACAGAGATAATTCACCCCTCCACTTT
CASSIDRDNSPLHF
>TRBV20-1|TRBJ2-7|few|TRBD2
TGCAGTGCCCTGAAGCTAGCGGGAGAGTTCGAGCAGTACTTC
CSALKLAGEFEQYF
>TRBV28|TRBJ1-6|NA|TRBD1
TGTGCCAGCAGTGGGTCAGGACAGGCTAGATCACCCCTCCACTTT
CASSGSGQARSPLHF
>TRBV19|TRBJ2-1|few|NA
TGTGCCAGTAGTATAGTAGGGCCCCTGTTCTTC
CASSIVGPLFF
>TRBV11-3|TRBJ2-7|many|TRBD2
TGTGCCAGCAGCTTAGTCGGACTAGCCCACGAGCAGTACTTC
CASSLVGLAHEQYF
>TRBV6-2/TRBV6-3|TRBJ2-2|many|TRBD2
TGTGCCAGCAGTTACTCCCCCTCTAGCGGGAAGGACACCGGGGAGCTGTTTTTT
CASSYSPSSGKDTGELFF
>TRBV2|TRBJ2-2|many|TRBD2
TGTGCCAGCAGGCCGGGAGGCAGACCCGGGGAGCTGTTTTTT
CASRPGGRPGELFF
>TRBV7-2|TRBJ2-3|NA|NA
TGTGCCAGCGCCCCCGAGGGTTTGGGTACGCAGTATTTT
CASAPEGLGTQYF
>TRBV18|TRBJ2-7|many|TRBD1
TGTGCCAGCTCAACCGGGACAGGGAATCTCGAGCAGTACTTC
CASSTGTGNLEQYF